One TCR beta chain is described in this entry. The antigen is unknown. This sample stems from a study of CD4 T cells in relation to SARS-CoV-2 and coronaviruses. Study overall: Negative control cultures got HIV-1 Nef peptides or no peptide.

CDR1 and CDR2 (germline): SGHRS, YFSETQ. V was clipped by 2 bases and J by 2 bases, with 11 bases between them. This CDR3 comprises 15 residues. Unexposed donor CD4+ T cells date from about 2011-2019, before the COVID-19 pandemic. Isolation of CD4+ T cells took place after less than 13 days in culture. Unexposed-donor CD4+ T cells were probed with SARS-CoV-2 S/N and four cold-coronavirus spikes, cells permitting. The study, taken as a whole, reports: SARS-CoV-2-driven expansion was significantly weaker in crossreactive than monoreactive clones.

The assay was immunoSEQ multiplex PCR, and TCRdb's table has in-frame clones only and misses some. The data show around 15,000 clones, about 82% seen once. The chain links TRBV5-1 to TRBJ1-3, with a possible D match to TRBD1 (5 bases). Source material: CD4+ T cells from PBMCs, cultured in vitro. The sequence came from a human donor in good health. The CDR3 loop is CASSLRGGTGNTIYF. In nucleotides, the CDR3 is TGCGCCAGCAGCTTAAGGGGAGGGACTGGAAACACCATATATTTT.